This T cell receptor (beta chain) came from a study of Ad26.COV2.S vaccination and SARS-CoV-2 variants. General observations from the study: TCR breadth and depth analyses may have underestimated total T cell responses.

The CDR3 sequence is 16 residues long. Germline assignment: CDR1 KGHSH and CDR2 LQKENI. The V and J ends lost 3 bases and 0 bases, in that order; junction bases with no gene match: 5. The sample's treatment: approximately 18 received Ad26.COV2.S at low or high dose, single or two shots; several received placebo; per-sample allocation not given. Following the first vaccine or placebo injection, samples were taken on day 63. Sequenced by immunoSEQ multiplex PCR; TCRdb stores in-frame clones only, minus some. This sample yields a few hundred thousand clones, of which roughly 85% are seen a single time; nearly 7.5% belongs to the top ten. Comments on this clone: Its antigen is currently unknown.

The clonotype was recovered from a person aged 18-65 years who received the Ad26.COV2.S COVID-19 vaccine or a placebo. Here the sequenced sample was peripheral blood, taken in a trial of Ad26.COV2.S vaccine versus placebo. V and J are TRBV18 and TRBJ2-1, with 7 bases lining up with TRBD1. The CDR3 DNA follows: TGTGCCAGCTCACCCGGGGCAGGGGGCTCCTACAATGAGCAGTTCTTC. Its protein product is CASSPGAGGSYNEQFF.